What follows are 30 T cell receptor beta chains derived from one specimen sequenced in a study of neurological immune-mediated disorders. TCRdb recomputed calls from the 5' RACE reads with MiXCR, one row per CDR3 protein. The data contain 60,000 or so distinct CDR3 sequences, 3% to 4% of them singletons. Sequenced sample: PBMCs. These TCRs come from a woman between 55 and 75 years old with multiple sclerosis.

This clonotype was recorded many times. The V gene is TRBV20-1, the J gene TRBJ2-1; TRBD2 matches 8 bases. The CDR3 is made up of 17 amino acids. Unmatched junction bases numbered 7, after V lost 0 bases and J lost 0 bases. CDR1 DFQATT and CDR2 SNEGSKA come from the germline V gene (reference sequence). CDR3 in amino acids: CSARDLGGGSSYNEQFF. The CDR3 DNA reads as TGCAGTGCTAGAGATCTTGGCGGGGGGAGCTCCTACAATGAGCAGTTCTTC.

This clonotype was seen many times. CDR3 DNA sequence: TGCGCCAGCCGGAACGATTTCACTAGCGGTATTTTCACAGATACGCAGTATTTT. It is translated as CASRNDFTSGIFTDTQYF. This chain connects TRBV5-1 to TRBJ2-3; 8 bases line up with TRBD2. There are 18 residues in the CDR3. J lost 2 bases, V lost 7 bases, and 18 bases had no gene match. CDR1 is SGHRS and CDR2 is YFSETQ in the germline V gene.

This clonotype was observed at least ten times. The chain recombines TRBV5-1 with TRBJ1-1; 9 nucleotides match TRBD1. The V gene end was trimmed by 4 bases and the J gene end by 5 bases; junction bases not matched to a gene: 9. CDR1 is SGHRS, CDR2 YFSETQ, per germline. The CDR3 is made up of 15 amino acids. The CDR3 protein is CASSPGGQGGTEAFF. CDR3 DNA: TGCGCCAGCAGCCCGGGGGGACAGGGCGGAACTGAAGCTTTCTTT.

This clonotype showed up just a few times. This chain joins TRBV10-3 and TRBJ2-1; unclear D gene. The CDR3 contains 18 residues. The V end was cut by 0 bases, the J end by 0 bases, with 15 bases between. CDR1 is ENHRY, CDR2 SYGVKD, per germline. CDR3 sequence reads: CAISESKSRRSSYNEQFF. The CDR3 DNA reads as TGTGCCATCAGTGAGTCGAAATCTAGGAGAAGCTCCTACAATGAGCAGTTCTTC.

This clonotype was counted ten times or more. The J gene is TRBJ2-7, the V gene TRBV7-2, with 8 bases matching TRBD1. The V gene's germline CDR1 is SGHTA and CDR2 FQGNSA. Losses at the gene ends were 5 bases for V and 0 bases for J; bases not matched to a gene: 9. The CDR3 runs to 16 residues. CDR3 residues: CASSQAAGGFSYEQYF. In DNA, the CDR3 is TGTGCCAGCAGCCAAGCGGCAGGGGGCTTCTCCTACGAGCAGTACTTC.

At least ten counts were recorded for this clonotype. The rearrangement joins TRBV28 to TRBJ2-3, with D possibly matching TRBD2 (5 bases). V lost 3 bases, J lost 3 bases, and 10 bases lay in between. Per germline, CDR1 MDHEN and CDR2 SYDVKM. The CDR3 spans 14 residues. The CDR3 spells CASSFISGTDTQYF. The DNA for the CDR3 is TGTGCCAGCAGTTTCATCAGCGGAACAGATACGCAGTATTTT.

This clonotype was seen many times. CDR3 bases: TGTGCCAGCAGCCAAGAGGGTACCTACGAGCAGTACTTC. Residues: CASSQEGTYEQYF. The chain joins TRBV4-2 to TRBJ2-7, with D hard to call. Germline V CDR1 and CDR2: LGHNA, YNFKEQ. The CDR3 spans 13 residues. V lost 0 bases to trimming and J lost 2 bases, with 5 bases between them.

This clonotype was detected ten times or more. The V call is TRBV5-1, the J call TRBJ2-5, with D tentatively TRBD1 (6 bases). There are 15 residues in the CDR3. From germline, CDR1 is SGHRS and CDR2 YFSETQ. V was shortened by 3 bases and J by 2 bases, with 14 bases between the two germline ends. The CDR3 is CASSWAGQYQETQYF. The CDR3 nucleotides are TGCGCCAGCAGCTGGGCCGGACAGTATCAAGAGACCCAGTACTTC.

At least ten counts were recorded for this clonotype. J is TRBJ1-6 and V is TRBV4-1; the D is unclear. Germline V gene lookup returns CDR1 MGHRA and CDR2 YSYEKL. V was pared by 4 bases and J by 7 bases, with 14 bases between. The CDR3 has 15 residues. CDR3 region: CASSRLGLINSPLHF. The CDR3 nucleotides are TGCGCCAGCAGCCGACTCGGGCTGATAAATTCACCCCTCCACTTT.

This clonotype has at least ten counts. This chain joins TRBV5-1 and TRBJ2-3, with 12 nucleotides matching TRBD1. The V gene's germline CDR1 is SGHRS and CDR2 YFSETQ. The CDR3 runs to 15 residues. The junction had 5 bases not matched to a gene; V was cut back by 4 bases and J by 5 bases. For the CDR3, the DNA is TGCGCCAGCAGCGGGGGACAGGGGGCTATAGATACGCAGTATTTT. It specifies CASSGGQGAIDTQYF.

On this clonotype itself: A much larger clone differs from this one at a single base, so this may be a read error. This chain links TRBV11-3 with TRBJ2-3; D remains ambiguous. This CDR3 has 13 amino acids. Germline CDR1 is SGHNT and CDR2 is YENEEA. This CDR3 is CASSSWATDTKYF. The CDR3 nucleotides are TGTGCCAGCAGCTCTTGGGCCACAGATACGAAGTATTTT.

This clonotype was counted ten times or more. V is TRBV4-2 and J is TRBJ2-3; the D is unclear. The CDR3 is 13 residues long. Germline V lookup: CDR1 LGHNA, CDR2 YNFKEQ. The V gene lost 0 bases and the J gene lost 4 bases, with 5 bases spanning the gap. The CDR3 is CASSQDVPDTQYF. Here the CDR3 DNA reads TGTGCCAGCAGCCAAGATGTCCCAGATACGCAGTATTTT.

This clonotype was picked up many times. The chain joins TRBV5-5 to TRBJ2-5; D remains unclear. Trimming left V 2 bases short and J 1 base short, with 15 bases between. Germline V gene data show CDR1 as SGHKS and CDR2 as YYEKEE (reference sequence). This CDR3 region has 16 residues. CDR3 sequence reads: CASSLSLPALQETQYF. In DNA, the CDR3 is TGTGCCAGCAGCTTAAGTCTTCCCGCTCTCCAAGAGACCCAGTACTTC.

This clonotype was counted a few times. CDR3 nucleotide sequence: TGTGCCAGCAGCTTAAACGGGGCCGGCGGCTACACCTTC. Protein: CASSLNGAGGYTF. This rearrangement joins TRBV7-3 to TRBJ1-2, with a possible D match to TRBD1 (5 bases). The CDR3 length is 13 residues. The germline gives CDR1 SGHTA, CDR2 FQGTGA. V was clipped by 1 base and J by 8 bases, with 11 bases between them.

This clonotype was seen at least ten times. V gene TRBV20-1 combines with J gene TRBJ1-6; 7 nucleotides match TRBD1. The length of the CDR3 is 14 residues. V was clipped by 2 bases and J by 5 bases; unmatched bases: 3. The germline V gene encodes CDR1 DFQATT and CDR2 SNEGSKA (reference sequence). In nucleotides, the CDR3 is TGCAGTGCTAGATCCGACAGGGATAATTCACCCCTCCACTTT. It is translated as CSARSDRDNSPLHF.

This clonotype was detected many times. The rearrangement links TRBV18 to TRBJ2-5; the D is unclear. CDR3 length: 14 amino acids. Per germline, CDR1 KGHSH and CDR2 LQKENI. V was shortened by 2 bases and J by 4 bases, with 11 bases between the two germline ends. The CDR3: CASSPLGSGETQYF. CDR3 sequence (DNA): TGTGCCAGCTCACCATTGGGAAGTGGAGAGACCCAGTACTTC.

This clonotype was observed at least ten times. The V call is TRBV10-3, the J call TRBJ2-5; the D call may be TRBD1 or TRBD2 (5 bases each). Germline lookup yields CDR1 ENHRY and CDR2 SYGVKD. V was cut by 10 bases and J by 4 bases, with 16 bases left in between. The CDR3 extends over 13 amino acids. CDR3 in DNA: TGTGCCACCGGCACGGGACCCCCAGAGACCCAGTACTTC. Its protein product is CATGTGPPETQYF.

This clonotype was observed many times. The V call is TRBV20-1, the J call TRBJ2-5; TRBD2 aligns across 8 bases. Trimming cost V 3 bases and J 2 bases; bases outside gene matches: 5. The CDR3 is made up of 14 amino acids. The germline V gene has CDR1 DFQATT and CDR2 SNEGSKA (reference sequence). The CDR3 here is CSASPGTSQETQYF. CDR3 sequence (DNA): TGCAGTGCTAGCCCCGGGACTAGTCAAGAGACCCAGTACTTC.

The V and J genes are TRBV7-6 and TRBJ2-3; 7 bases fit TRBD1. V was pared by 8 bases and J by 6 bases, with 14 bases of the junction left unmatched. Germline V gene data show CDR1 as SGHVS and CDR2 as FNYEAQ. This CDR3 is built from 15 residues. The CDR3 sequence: CASALRDRSVDTQYF. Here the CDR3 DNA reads TGTGCCAGCGCGCTAAGGGACAGAAGCGTGGATACGCAGTATTTT.

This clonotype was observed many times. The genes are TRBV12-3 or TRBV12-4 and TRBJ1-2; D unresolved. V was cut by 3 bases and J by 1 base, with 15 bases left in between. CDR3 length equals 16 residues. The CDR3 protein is CASSFRGQKNNYGYTF. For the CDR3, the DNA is TGTGCCAGCAGTTTCCGCGGGCAGAAGAATAACTATGGCTACACCTTC.

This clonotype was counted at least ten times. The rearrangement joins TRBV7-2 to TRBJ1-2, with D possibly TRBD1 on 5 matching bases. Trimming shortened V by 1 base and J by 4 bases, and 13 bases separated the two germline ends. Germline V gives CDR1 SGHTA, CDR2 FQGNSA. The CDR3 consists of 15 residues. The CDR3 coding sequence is TGTGCCAGCAGCTTAGAAGGGGCCGATGGCTATGGCTACACCTTC. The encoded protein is CASSLEGADGYGYTF.

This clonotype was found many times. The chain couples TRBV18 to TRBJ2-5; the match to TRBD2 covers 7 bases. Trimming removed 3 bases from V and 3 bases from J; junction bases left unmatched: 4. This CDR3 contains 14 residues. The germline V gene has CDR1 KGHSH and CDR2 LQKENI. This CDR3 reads CASSPRDYEETQYF. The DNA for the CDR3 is TGTGCCAGCTCACCGAGGGACTACGAAGAGACCCAGTACTTC.

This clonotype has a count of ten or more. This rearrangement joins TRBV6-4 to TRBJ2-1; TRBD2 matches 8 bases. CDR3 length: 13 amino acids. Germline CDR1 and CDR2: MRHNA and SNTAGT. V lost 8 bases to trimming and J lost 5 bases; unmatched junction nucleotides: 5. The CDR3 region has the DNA TGTGCCAGCGGTAGCGGGACCCACAATGAGCAGTTCTTC. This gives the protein CASGSGTHNEQFF.

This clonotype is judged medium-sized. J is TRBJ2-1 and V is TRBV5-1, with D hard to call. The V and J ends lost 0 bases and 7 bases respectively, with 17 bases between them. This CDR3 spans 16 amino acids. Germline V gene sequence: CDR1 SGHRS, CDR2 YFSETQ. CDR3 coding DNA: TGCGCCAGCAGCTTGGCGAACATGGGGTTGACGAATGAGCAGTTCTTC. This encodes CASSLANMGLTNEQFF.

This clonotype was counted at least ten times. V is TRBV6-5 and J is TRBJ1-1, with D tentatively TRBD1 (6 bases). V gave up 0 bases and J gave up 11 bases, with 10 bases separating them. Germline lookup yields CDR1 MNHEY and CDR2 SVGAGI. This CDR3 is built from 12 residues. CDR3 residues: CASSYSGGAAFF. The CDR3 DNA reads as TGTGCCAGCAGTTACTCTGGGGGGGCGGCTTTCTTT.

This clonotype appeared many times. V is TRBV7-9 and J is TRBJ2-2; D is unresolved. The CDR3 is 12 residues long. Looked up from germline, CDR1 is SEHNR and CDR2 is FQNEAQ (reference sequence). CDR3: CCRSGSTGELFF. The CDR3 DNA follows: TGTTGCAGGAGTGGAAGCACCGGGGAGCTGTTTTTT.

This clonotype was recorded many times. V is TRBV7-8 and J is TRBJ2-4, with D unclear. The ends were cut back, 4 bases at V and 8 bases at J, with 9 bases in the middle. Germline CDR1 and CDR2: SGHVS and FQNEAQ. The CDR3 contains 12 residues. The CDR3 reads CASSSAPDIQYF. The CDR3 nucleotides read TGTGCCAGCAGCTCCGCCCCAGACATTCAGTACTTC.

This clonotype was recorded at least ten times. The CDR3 here is CASSLTFTGSYNEQFF. For the CDR3, the DNA is TGTGCCAGCAGCTTAACTTTCACTGGGTCCTACAATGAGCAGTTCTTC. The chain joins TRBV7-3 to TRBJ2-1; D remains ambiguous. The germline V gene has CDR1 SGHTA and CDR2 FQGTGA. CDR3 size: 16 residues. The ends were cut back, 0 bases at V and 1 base at J, with 10 bases in the middle.

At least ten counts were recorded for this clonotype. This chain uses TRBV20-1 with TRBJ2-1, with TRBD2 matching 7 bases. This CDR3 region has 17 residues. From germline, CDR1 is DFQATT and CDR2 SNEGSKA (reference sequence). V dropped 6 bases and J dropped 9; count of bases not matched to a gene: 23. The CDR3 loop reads CSAEMGTGGRVYGEQFF. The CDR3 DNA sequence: TGCAGTGCGGAGATGGGTACGGGGGGAAGGGTATATGGTGAGCAGTTCTTC.

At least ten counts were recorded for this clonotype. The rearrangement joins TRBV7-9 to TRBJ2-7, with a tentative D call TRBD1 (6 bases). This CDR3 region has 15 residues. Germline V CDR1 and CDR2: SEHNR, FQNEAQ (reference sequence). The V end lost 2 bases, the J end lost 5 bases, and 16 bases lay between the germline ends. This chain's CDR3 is CASSLQGTWKDEQYF. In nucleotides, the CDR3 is TGTGCCAGCAGCTTACAGGGGACGTGGAAGGACGAGCAGTACTTC.